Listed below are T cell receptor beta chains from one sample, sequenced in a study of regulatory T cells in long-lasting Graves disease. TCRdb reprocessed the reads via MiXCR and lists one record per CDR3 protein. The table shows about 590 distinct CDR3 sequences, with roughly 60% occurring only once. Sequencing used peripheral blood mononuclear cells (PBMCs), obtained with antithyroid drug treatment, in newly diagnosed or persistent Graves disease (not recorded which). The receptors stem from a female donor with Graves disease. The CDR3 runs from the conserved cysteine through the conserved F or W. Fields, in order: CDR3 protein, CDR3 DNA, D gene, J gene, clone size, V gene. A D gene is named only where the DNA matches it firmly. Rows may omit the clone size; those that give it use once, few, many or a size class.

CDR3: CASSLVYGSTDTQYF; DNA: TGTGCCAGCAGCTTGGTGTACGGAAGCACAGATACGCAGTATTTT; D: .; J: TRBJ2-3; size: .; V: TRBV5-4
CDR3: CASSLRRNTGELFF; DNA: TGTGCCAGCAGTTTGCGGAGGAACACCGGGGAGCTGTTTTTT; D: .; J: TRBJ2-2; size: .; V: TRBV28
CDR3: CASSFLPGNQPQHF; DNA: TGTGCCAGCAGTTTTTTACCGGGCAATCAGCCCCAGCATTTT; D: .; J: TRBJ1-5; size: .; V: TRBV12-3/TRBV12-4
CDR3: CASSQEEAGAYEQYF; DNA: TGTGCCAGCAGCCAAGAGGAGGCAGGGGCCTACGAGCAGTACTTC; D: .; J: TRBJ2-7; size: .; V: TRBV4-2
CDR3: CASSEGASPLHF; DNA: TGTGCCAGCAGTGAAGGGGCTTCACCCCTCCACTTT; D: .; J: TRBJ1-6; size: .; V: TRBV25-1
CDR3: CASSHTDSNQPQHF; DNA: TGTGCCAGCAGTCACACAGATAGCAATCAGCCCCAGCATTTT; D: .; J: TRBJ1-5; size: .; V: TRBV12-3/TRBV12-4
CDR3: CASSDRGATNEKLFF; DNA: TGTGCCAGCAGTGACAGGGGCGCAACTAATGAAAAACTGTTTTTT; D: TRBD1; J: TRBJ1-4; size: .; V: TRBV12-3/TRBV12-4
CDR3: CSVDTGENYGYTF; DNA: TGCAGCGTTGACACAGGGGAGAACTATGGCTACACCTTC; D: TRBD1; J: TRBJ1-2; size: once; V: TRBV29-1
CDR3: CSVDTNGSWNEQFF; DNA: TGCAGCGTTGACACTAACGGGAGTTGGAATGAGCAGTTCTTC; D: .; J: TRBJ2-1; size: once; V: TRBV29-1
CDR3: CASSLTTGVGYGYTF; DNA: TGCGCCAGCAGCTTGACGACAGGGGTCGGCTATGGCTACACCTTC; D: TRBD1; J: TRBJ1-2; size: .; V: TRBV5-1
CDR3: CASSLALADEQFF; DNA: TGTGCCAGCAGCTTAGCGCTGGCTGATGAGCAGTTCTTC; D: .; J: TRBJ2-1; size: .; V: TRBV7-9
CDR3: CSARPSNWNEQFF; DNA: TGCAGTGCGAGACCCAGTAATTGGAATGAGCAGTTCTTC; D: .; J: TRBJ2-1; size: .; V: TRBV20-1
CDR3: CASSKPGGNYEQYF; DNA: TGTGCCAGCAGTAAGCCAGGGGGGAACTACGAGCAGTACTTC; D: .; J: TRBJ2-7; size: few; V: TRBV28
CDR3: CASSYFGGGEKLFF; DNA: TGTGCCAGCAGTTATTTTGGGGGTGGAGAAAAACTGTTTTTT; D: .; J: TRBJ1-4; size: .; V: TRBV25-1
CDR3: CASSEWGYSNQPQHF; DNA: TGTGCCAGCAGTGAATGGGGATATAGCAATCAGCCCCAGCATTTT; D: .; J: TRBJ1-5; size: .; V: TRBV2
CDR3: CASSPSYGTQYF; DNA: TGTGCCAGCAGTCCATCGTACGGTACGCAGTATTTT; D: .; J: TRBJ2-3; size: .; V: TRBV7-2
CDR3: CASRPTDLNTGDLFF; DNA: TGTGCCAGCAGGCCAACAGATCTGAACACCGGGGACCTGTTTTTT; D: .; J: TRBJ2-2; size: once; V: TRBV28
CDR3: CSAGPYGTSGYEQYF; DNA: TGCAGTGCTGGCCCCTATGGGACCTCGGGTTACGAGCAGTACTTC; D: .; J: TRBJ2-7; size: .; V: TRBV20-1
CDR3: CASSTGQEGFNEQFF; DNA: TGTGCCAGCAGCACTGGACAGGAAGGCTTTAATGAGCAGTTCTTC; D: TRBD1; J: TRBJ2-1; size: few; V: TRBV7-2
CDR3: CASSLGDSGAEQYF; DNA: TGTGCCAGCAGCTTAGGGGACAGTGGGGCCGAGCAGTACTTC; D: TRBD1; J: TRBJ2-7; size: .; V: TRBV7-6
CDR3: CSARVGQNNSPLHF; DNA: TGCAGTGCTAGAGTGGGACAGAATAATTCACCCCTCCACTTT; D: TRBD1; J: TRBJ1-6; size: few; V: TRBV20-1
CDR3: CASSFGTKAFF; DNA: TGCGCCAGCAGCTTCGGGACCAAAGCTTTCTTT; D: .; J: TRBJ1-1; size: .; V: TRBV5-1
CDR3: CATSIGDQPQHF; DNA: TGTGCCACCAGTATCGGGGATCAGCCCCAGCATTTT; D: .; J: TRBJ1-5; size: .; V: TRBV24-1
CDR3: CASNRVDTEAFF; DNA: TGTGCCAGCAACAGGGTTGACACTGAAGCTTTCTTT; D: .; J: TRBJ1-1; size: few; V: TRBV7-9
CDR3: CAWSWGQGQNGYTF; DNA: TGTGCCTGGAGTTGGGGACAGGGTCAGAATGGCTACACCTTC; D: TRBD1; J: TRBJ1-2; size: .; V: TRBV30
CDR3: CASSFGVVETQYF; DNA: TGTGCCAGCAGTTTTGGGGTGGTAGAGACCCAGTACTTC; D: .; J: TRBJ2-5; size: .; V: TRBV28
CDR3: CASSLGSSGGQTQYF; DNA: TGCGCCAGCAGCTTGGGAAGTTCAGGGGGCCAGACCCAGTACTTC; D: TRBD1; J: TRBJ2-5; size: few; V: TRBV5-1
CDR3: CASSSPRISYNEQFF; DNA: TGTGCCAGCAGTTCCCCCAGAATCTCCTACAATGAGCAGTTCTTC; D: .; J: TRBJ2-1; size: once; V: TRBV28
CDR3: CASSLLGLAEGDEQFF; DNA: TGTGCCAGCAGCTTACTGGGACTAGCGGAGGGGGATGAGCAGTTCTTC; D: TRBD2; J: TRBJ2-1; size: .; V: TRBV7-9
CDR3: CASSPVGYDEQFF; DNA: TGTGCCAGCAGCCCTGTCGGGTACGATGAGCAGTTCTTC; D: .; J: TRBJ2-1; size: .; V: TRBV7-2
CDR3: CSARKDSANTGELFF; DNA: TGCAGTGCTAGAAAGGACAGTGCGAACACCGGGGAGCTGTTTTTT; D: .; J: TRBJ2-2; size: .; V: TRBV20-1
CDR3: CASAKSGGPSSYNEQFF; DNA: TGTGCTAGTGCCAAGTCCGGGGGGCCAAGCTCCTACAATGAGCAGTTCTTC; D: .; J: TRBJ2-1; size: .; V: TRBV12-5
CDR3: CASSRGGQGFNEQFF; DNA: TGTGCCAGCAGCCGAGGGGGACAGGGTTTTAATGAGCAGTTCTTC; D: TRBD1; J: TRBJ2-1; size: .; V: TRBV7-3
CDR3: CASTLQGQGENIQYF; DNA: TGTGCCAGCACTCTGCAGGGGCAGGGTGAAAACATTCAGTACTTC; D: .; J: TRBJ2-4; size: .; V: TRBV28
CDR3: CASSQGALAFYEQFF; DNA: TGTGCCAGCAGCCAAGGGGCTCTAGCTTTCTATGAGCAGTTCTTC; D: .; J: TRBJ2-1; size: .; V: TRBV14
CDR3: CASRPSPAGSYEQYF; DNA: TGTGCCAGCAGACCCTCCCCGGCGGGCTCCTACGAGCAGTACTTC; D: .; J: TRBJ2-7; size: .; V: TRBV27
CDR3: CASSLVGDTRGTEAFF; DNA: TGTGCCAGCAGCTTAGTAGGGGACACCCGGGGCACTGAAGCTTTCTTT; D: .; J: TRBJ1-1; size: .; V: TRBV7-9
CDR3: CASKEGYYEQYF; DNA: TGTGCCAGTAAAGAGGGTTACTACGAGCAGTACTTC; D: .; J: TRBJ2-7; size: .; V: TRBV12-3/TRBV12-4
CDR3: CSVVDSGRYTGELFF; DNA: TGCAGCGTTGTGGATAGCGGCCGTTACACCGGGGAGCTGTTTTTT; D: .; J: TRBJ2-2; size: .; V: TRBV29-1
CDR3: CASSLPGEVNIQYF; DNA: TGTGCCAGCAGTTTACCGGGGGAGGTAAACATTCAGTACTTC; D: .; J: TRBJ2-4; size: .; V: TRBV12-3/TRBV12-4
CDR3: CASSLMGHLYEQYF; DNA: TGTGCCAGCAGCTTGATGGGACACCTCTACGAGCAGTACTTC; D: .; J: TRBJ2-7; size: .; V: TRBV5-6
CDR3: CASSATGEATDTQYF; DNA: TGTGCCAGCAGTGCGACAGGGGAGGCAACAGATACGCAGTATTTT; D: TRBD1; J: TRBJ2-3; size: .; V: TRBV25-1
CDR3: CASNRAWRTEAFF; DNA: TGTGCCAGCAACCGGGCCTGGAGAACTGAAGCTTTCTTT; D: .; J: TRBJ1-1; size: .; V: TRBV6-5
CDR3: CASSQLAVSSYEQYF; DNA: TGTGCCAGCAGTCAATTAGCGGTTAGCTCCTACGAGCAGTACTTC; D: .; J: TRBJ2-7; size: .; V: TRBV27
CDR3: CASSQVPSPRDYEQYF; DNA: TGTGCCAGCAGCCAGGTACCCTCCCCGCGGGACTACGAGCAGTACTTC; D: .; J: TRBJ2-7; size: .; V: TRBV3-1
CDR3: CASSLDGTVLDEQFF; DNA: TGTGCCAGCAGCTTGGATGGGACAGTTTTGGATGAGCAGTTCTTC; D: TRBD1; J: TRBJ2-1; size: .; V: TRBV5-5
CDR3: CASKPGQGRVRF; DNA: TGTGCCAGCAAGCCGGGACAGGGGAGAGTTCGCTTC; D: TRBD1; J: TRBJ1-2; size: few; V: TRBV12-3/TRBV12-4
CDR3: CASSFPPSDTQYF; DNA: TGTGCCAGCAGCTTCCCGCCCTCAGATACGCAGTATTTT; D: .; J: TRBJ2-3; size: .; V: TRBV11-3
CDR3: CASSQSILNRDFNEQFF; DNA: TGTGCCAGCAGCCAGAGCATCCTAAACCGGGACTTCAATGAGCAGTTCTTC; D: .; J: TRBJ2-1; size: .; V: TRBV3-1
CDR3: CSVPFIGRAFF; DNA: TGCAGCGTTCCCTTCATTGGGCGAGCTTTCTTT; D: .; J: TRBJ1-1; size: .; V: TRBV29-1
CDR3: CASSPAPPGGHNEQFF; DNA: TGTGCCAGCAGTCCCGCCCCGCCGGGGGGCCACAATGAGCAGTTCTTC; D: .; J: TRBJ2-1; size: .; V: TRBV12-3/TRBV12-4
CDR3: CASGFSGTDTQYF; DNA: TGTGCTAGTGGTTTTAGCGGCACAGATACGCAGTATTTT; D: .; J: TRBJ2-3; size: .; V: TRBV12-5
CDR3: CASSLTGDTEAFF; DNA: TGCGCCAGCAGCTTGACAGGGGACACTGAAGCTTTCTTT; D: TRBD1; J: TRBJ1-1; size: few; V: TRBV5-1
CDR3: CASSGGTGTRETQYF; DNA: TGTGCCAGCAGCGGCGGGACAGGGACCCGCGAGACCCAGTACTTC; D: TRBD1; J: TRBJ2-5; size: .; V: TRBV13
CDR3: CASSLEDPWDEKLFF; DNA: TGTGCCAGCAGTTTAGAAGACCCCTGGGATGAAAAACTGTTTTTT; D: .; J: TRBJ1-4; size: few; V: TRBV28
CDR3: CSVRGVYTEAFF; DNA: TGCAGCGTTAGGGGCGTGTACACTGAAGCTTTCTTT; D: .; J: TRBJ1-1; size: .; V: TRBV29-1
CDR3: CASSLLAGSSYGYTF; DNA: TGTGCCAGCAGTTTATTGGCAGGGTCGAGCTATGGCTACACCTTC; D: .; J: TRBJ1-2; size: .; V: TRBV12-3/TRBV12-4
CDR3: CASSKGQSVPYGYTF; DNA: TGTGCCAGCAGCAAGGGACAGTCGGTCCCCTATGGCTACACCTTC; D: TRBD1; J: TRBJ1-2; size: .; V: TRBV6-1
CDR3: CASSSTTGASYEQYF; DNA: TGTGCCAGTAGCTCTACGACAGGGGCTTCCTACGAGCAGTACTTC; D: TRBD1; J: TRBJ2-7; size: few; V: TRBV19
CDR3: CSVEVQEPYEQYF; DNA: TGCAGCGTTGAAGTCCAGGAACCCTACGAGCAGTACTTC; D: .; J: TRBJ2-7; size: .; V: TRBV29-1